A selection of T cell receptor beta chains follows, all from one sample in a study of blood T cell repertoires in COVID-19. Assay: immunoSEQ multiplex PCR; the TCRdb copy retains only in-frame clones and omits some. The sample yields 200,000 to 300,000 clones, about 88% seen once. The specimen sequenced was peripheral blood. The origin of the receptors is a woman aged 55-70 years with COVID-19, enrolled during active disease. Each CDR3 is given with its conserved first and last residue. A D gene is named only where the DNA matches it firmly. Rows may omit the clone size; those that give it use once, few, many or a size class.

J gene: TRBJ1-3; V gene: TRBV30; clone size: NA; D gene: NA; CDR3 DNA: TGTGCCTGGAGCCTCGACAGTGACTCTGGAAACACCATATATTTT; CDR3 protein: CAWSLDSDSGNTIYF
J gene: TRBJ1-1; V gene: TRBV13; clone size: NA; D gene: NA; CDR3 DNA: TGTGCCAGCAGCAACAATAATCCTAGTCAGGGGCCCACTTGGAACACTGAAGCTTTCTTT; CDR3 protein: CASSNNNPSQGPTWNTEAFF
J gene: TRBJ1-4; V gene: TRBV7-9; clone size: NA; D gene: NA; CDR3 DNA: TGTGCCAGCAGCTTAGCGACTCTTGAAAAACTGTTTTTT; CDR3 protein: CASSLATLEKLFF
J gene: TRBJ2-3; V gene: TRBV24-1; clone size: NA; D gene: NA; CDR3 DNA: TGTGCCACCAGTGATTTCTCTGGCGGGGGCCAGGATACGCAGTATTTT; CDR3 protein: CATSDFSGGGQDTQYF
J gene: TRBJ2-5; V gene: TRBV6-5; clone size: NA; D gene: NA; CDR3 DNA: TGTGCCAGCAGATTTAGGGGGGAGGGCCGAGAGACCCAGTACTTC; CDR3 protein: CASRFRGEGRETQYF
J gene: TRBJ2-5; V gene: TRBV11-2; clone size: NA; D gene: TRBD1; CDR3 DNA: TGTGCCAGCAGCCAAGGACAGGTGGGGTCGGAGACCCAGTACTTC; CDR3 protein: CASSQGQVGSETQYF
J gene: TRBJ1-1; V gene: TRBV5-1; clone size: NA; D gene: NA; CDR3 DNA: TGCGCCAGCCGCAAGGCCGGGGGTTGGAACACTGAAGCTTTCTTT; CDR3 protein: CASRKAGGWNTEAFF
J gene: TRBJ1-4; V gene: TRBV28; clone size: NA; D gene: TRBD1; CDR3 DNA: TGTGCCAGTCGGGACAGTTATAATGAAAAACTGTTTTTT; CDR3 protein: CASRDSYNEKLFF
J gene: TRBJ2-7; V gene: TRBV7-2; clone size: once; D gene: NA; CDR3 DNA: TGTGCCAGCAGCTTAGCGGGCCCAGGGGCCTACGAGCAGTACTTC; CDR3 protein: CASSLAGPGAYEQYF
J gene: TRBJ1-1; V gene: TRBV9; clone size: NA; D gene: NA; CDR3 DNA: TGTGCCAGCAGCGTAGGGCCTACTGGACTGGGGATGAACACTGAAGCTTTCTTT; CDR3 protein: CASSVGPTGLGMNTEAFF
J gene: TRBJ2-2; V gene: TRBV9; clone size: NA; D gene: TRBD2; CDR3 DNA: TGTGCCAGCAGCGTAGTACGGGAGGGCCTCGGGGAGCTGTTTTTT; CDR3 protein: CASSVVREGLGELFF
J gene: TRBJ1-2; V gene: TRBV10-2; clone size: NA; D gene: NA; CDR3 DNA: TGCGCCAGCAGTGTCCCGGGGGAAGATGGCTACACCTTC; CDR3 protein: CASSVPGEDGYTF
J gene: TRBJ1-4; V gene: TRBV28; clone size: NA; D gene: TRBD1; CDR3 DNA: TGTGCCAGCAGTTTACGACCCCAGGGGGCTTATGAAAAACTGTTTTTT; CDR3 protein: CASSLRPQGAYEKLFF
J gene: TRBJ1-2; V gene: TRBV14; clone size: NA; D gene: NA; CDR3 DNA: TGTGCCAGCAGCCAATCTGGGGCGGGGGGCTACACCTTC; CDR3 protein: CASSQSGAGGYTF
J gene: TRBJ1-5; V gene: TRBV12-3/TRBV12-4; clone size: NA; D gene: NA; CDR3 DNA: TGTGCCAGCAGTTCCCACTTTCAGCCCCAGCATTTT; CDR3 protein: CASSSHFQPQHF
J gene: TRBJ1-2; V gene: TRBV19; clone size: once; D gene: NA; CDR3 DNA: TGTGCCAGTCTAGGGCAGGGCGTCTATGGCTACACCTTC; CDR3 protein: CASLGQGVYGYTF
J gene: TRBJ2-5; V gene: TRBV11-1; clone size: NA; D gene: TRBD1; CDR3 DNA: TGTGCCAGCCGAAGCCGGGACAGTCAAGAGACCCAGTACTTC; CDR3 protein: CASRSRDSQETQYF
J gene: TRBJ1-1; V gene: TRBV6-5; clone size: NA; D gene: NA; CDR3 DNA: TGTGCCAGCAGGGTGGCTGACTCTGAAGCTTTCTTT; CDR3 protein: CASRVADSEAFF